This T cell receptor (beta chain) derives from a study of cytomegalovirus exposure and HLA in healthy donors. Study summary: An analysis done earlier identified some 120 million unique TCR beta sequences from about 179 million T cells. Of a few hundred genotyped donors, roughly 81% grouped in the Caucasian-associated ancestry cluster.

The V end was cut by 1 base, the J end by 5 bases, with 12 bases between. This CDR3 is 14 amino acids long. Germline V gives CDR1 SGHDT, CDR2 YYEEEE. The study ran its PCR with 60 Vbeta and 13 Jbeta primers. Methods used by the authors: Roughly 11 million shared chains were among the approximately 80 million unique TCR beta chains that a later analysis counted. The repertoire was sequenced with immunoSEQ multiplex PCR; TCRdb's copy has only in-frame clones and lacks some. V, J and clone size are taken as reported in that table, and D and trimming were inferred from the DNA itself. The repertoire holds some 150,000 clones, with roughly 73% as singletons. Points on this clone: Its antigen is unknown.

The study's findings and limits: A link between a missense DCLRE1C variant and TCR beta V- and J-gene trimming emerged from a later analysis.

This receptor was obtained from a man between 40 and 49 years old in good health and CMV-seronegative. The rearrangement uses TRBV5-6 and TRBJ1-2; unclear D gene. The specimen was PBMCs. CDR3 coding DNA: TGTGCCAGCAGCTTGTCCCGGGTCGAGTATGGCTACACCTTC. Its translation: CASSLSRVEYGYTF.